A single sample is the source of the 20 T cell receptor beta chains below, sequenced in a study of T cell responses to AZD1222 COVID-19 vaccine. TCRdb's copy holds only in-frame clones and misses some; the assay was immunoSEQ multiplex PCR. The sample consists of approximately 260,000 clones, just over 90% of them appearing once. The sample consisted of peripheral blood, taken on day 0 of AZD1222 vaccination. The origin of the receptors is an adult in good health.

The chain employs TRBV5-1 and TRBJ1-2, with D unclear. The germline V and J ends were trimmed by 4 bases and 0 bases, with 10 bases remaining between them. Per the germline V gene, CDR1 is SGHRS and CDR2 is YFSETQ. The CDR3 runs to 14 residues. In nucleotides, the CDR3 is TGCGCCAGCAGCCTATATCTTTCTAACTATGGCTACACCTTC. It codes for CASSLYLSNYGYTF.

This clone was observed a few times. This chain links TRBV4-2 with TRBJ2-7; 10 bases agree with TRBD2. The length of the CDR3 is 17 residues. Germline V gives CDR1 LGHNA, CDR2 YNFKEQ. The trim removed 0 bases at V and 6 bases at J, leaving 11 bases unmatched. In DNA, the CDR3 is TGTGCCAGCAGCCAAGATGTGCATCTAGCGGGAGAGGGCGAGCAGTACTTC. Translation gives CASSQDVHLAGEGEQYF.

The genes are TRBV7-6 and TRBJ2-7; 8 bases agree with TRBD1. The V segment lost 4 bases and the J segment 2 bases; nucleotides outside the gene matches: 7. The germline V gene encodes CDR1 SGHVS and CDR2 FNYEAQ. The CDR3 has 15 residues. Written as DNA, the CDR3 is TGTGCCAGCAGCTCTGTACAGGGGGACACCTACGAGCAGTACTTC. It is translated as CASSSVQGDTYEQYF.

The V call is TRBV28, the J call TRBJ2-2; 7 nucleotides match TRBD1. J lost 3 bases, V lost 2 bases, and 0 bases had no gene match. Germline loops: CDR1 MDHEN, CDR2 SYDVKM. The CDR3 has 14 amino acids. The CDR3 loop reads CASSLDRDTGELFF. The DNA for the CDR3 is TGTGCCAGCAGTTTAGACAGGGACACCGGGGAGCTGTTTTTT.

This sequence joins TRBV2 and TRBJ1-1; D unclear. V was cut by 4 bases and J by 1 base, with 10 bases left in between. The length of the CDR3 is 14 residues. CDR1 is SNHLY and CDR2 is FYNNEI in the germline V gene. The CDR3 reads CASSVLSGNTEAFF. CDR3 bases: TGTGCCAGCAGTGTTTTGTCGGGGAACACTGAAGCTTTCTTT.

The rearrangement joins TRBV9 to TRBJ1-2, with D possibly matching TRBD1 (6 bases). V lost 4 bases, J lost 8 bases, and 15 bases lay in between. This CDR3 is 13 amino acids long. The germline V gene encodes CDR1 SGDLS and CDR2 YYNGEE. CDR3 amino acids: CASSLGGSQGYTF. CDR3 coding DNA: TGTGCCAGCAGCCTAGGGGGAAGTCAAGGCTACACCTTC.

The chain links TRBV5-1 to TRBJ2-7, with D tentatively TRBD2 (6 bases). Germline CDR1 SGHRS, CDR2 YFSETQ. This CDR3 has 16 residues. The V end was cut by 0 bases, the J end by 4 bases, with 17 bases between. CDR3 DNA: TGCGCCAGCAGCTTGGATGGGGGGACCGTAGGTTACGAGCAGTACTTC. Translation gives CASSLDGGTVGYEQYF.

The CDR3, as DNA: TGTGCCAGCAGTGATGCGGCAGATGAGCAGTTCTTC. Protein sequence: CASSDAADEQFF. This chain connects TRBV2 to TRBJ2-1; D gene uncertain. CDR1 is SNHLY and CDR2 is FYNNEI in the germline V gene. Trimming stripped 3 bases from V and 8 bases from J, with 8 bases between. The CDR3 is 12 amino acids.

The CDR3 DNA sequence: TGTGCCAGCAGCAAAGAAGAAAATGGACTAGCGGGAGTACCCTCCACCTACAATGAGCAGTTCTTC. As protein: CASSKEENGLAGVPSTYNEQFF. V is TRBV21-1 and J is TRBJ2-1; no check of the table's D call, TRBD2, against the DNA was made. TRBV21-1 is flagged as a pseudogene. This CDR3 has 22 amino acids.

The chain carries TRBV3-1 (or the pseudogene TRBV3-2) and TRBJ2-7; no clear D gene. The V end was cut by 4 bases, the J end by 5 bases, with 6 bases between. The germline CDR1 and CDR2 sequences are LGHDT and YNNKEL (reference sequence). The CDR3 contains 11 residues. CDR3 coding DNA: TGTGCCAGCAGCCTATTCCACGAGCAGTACTTC. Its translation: CASSLFHEQYF.

This chain links TRBV7-9 with TRBJ1-3; 9 bases line up with TRBD1. The CDR3 totals 17 residues. V was pared by 5 bases and J by 1 base, with 9 bases of the junction left unmatched. CDR1 and CDR2 (germline): SEHNR, FQNEAQ (reference sequence). In nucleotides, the CDR3 is TGTGCCAGCAGCGGGAAAACAGGGGGCAGGTCTGGAAACACCATATATTTT. It codes for CASSGKTGGRSGNTIYF.

V is TRBV3-1 (or the pseudogene TRBV3-2) and J is TRBJ2-3; D unclear. CDR1 is LGHDT and CDR2 is YNNKEL in the germline V gene (reference sequence). This CDR3 region has 15 residues. Trimming took 0 bases from V and 5 from J, leaving 12 bases between them. This chain's CDR3 is CASSQDLRRQDTQYF. Here the CDR3 DNA reads TGTGCCAGCAGCCAAGACCTCCGGCGCCAAGATACGCAGTATTTT.

The chain has TRBV7-3 and TRBJ2-2, with TRBD2 matching over 8 bases. The CDR3 totals 15 residues. The ends lost 5 bases at V and 4 bases at J; junction bases unmatched: 6. Germline CDR1 reads SGHTA; CDR2 reads FQGTGA. The CDR3 bases are TGTGCCAGCAGCGACGGACTAGCCTTCACCGGGGAGCTGTTTTTT. This encodes CASSDGLAFTGELFF.

The chain has TRBV4-1 and TRBJ1-5; no reliable D call. Looked up from germline, CDR1 is MGHRA and CDR2 is YSYEKL. The CDR3 has 16 residues. V was trimmed by 2 bases and J by 1 base, leaving 12 bases between them. The CDR3 nucleotides are TGCGCCAGCAGCCAAAGGGCAGTGGCGAGCAATCAGCCCCAGCATTTT. It specifies CASSQRAVASNQPQHF.

The CDR3 sequence is CASSQDHGTGELFF. The CDR3 region has the DNA TGCGCCAGCAGCCAAGATCACGGGACCGGGGAGCTGTTTTTT. The chain is built from TRBV4-3 and TRBJ2-2; unclear D gene. V was shortened by 0 bases and J by 5 bases, with 7 bases between the two germline ends. Germline CDR1 reads LGHNA; CDR2 reads YSLEER. This CDR3 is built from 14 residues.

V usage is TRBV28 and J usage is TRBJ2-3; D is unclear. Per germline, CDR1 MDHEN and CDR2 SYDVKM. V lost 4 bases to trimming and J lost 11 bases, with 13 bases between them. The CDR3 has 12 amino acids. Here the CDR3 DNA reads TGTGCCAGCAGTTCCGGACCTATAGGGCAGTATTTT. Residues: CASSSGPIGQYF.

This chain links TRBV4-1 with TRBJ1-5, with D unresolved. Germline loops: CDR1 MGHRA, CDR2 YSYEKL. The CDR3 sequence is 14 residues long. V was pared by 0 bases and J by 6 bases, with 9 bases between. The CDR3 sequence is CASSQDIPPQPQHF. The CDR3 bases are TGCGCCAGCAGCCAAGATATCCCCCCTCAGCCCCAGCATTTT.

This clone occurred once. J is TRBJ2-7 and V is TRBV9; 8 positions match TRBD1. Germline CDR1 is SGDLS and CDR2 is YYNGEE. The J segment lost 3 bases and the V segment lost 4 bases, leaving 6 bases of the junction unmatched. The CDR3 totals 14 residues. The CDR3 nucleotides are TGTGCCAGCAGCCCCGGACAGGGCTTCTACGAGCAGTACTTC. Amino acids: CASSPGQGFYEQYF.

J is TRBJ2-1 and V is TRBV6-6; 11 bases fit TRBD2. The length of the CDR3 is 15 residues. Germline loops: CDR1 MNHNY, CDR2 SVGAGI (reference sequence). V was clipped by 6 bases and J by 3 bases; unmatched bases: 4. CDR3 sequence: CASSPTSGSYNEQFF. The CDR3 DNA follows: TGTGCCAGCAGCCCCACTAGCGGGAGCTACAATGAGCAGTTCTTC.

The V gene is TRBV2, the J gene TRBJ2-7, with D possibly matching TRBD2 (6 bases). The CDR3 is 14 residues long. Germline V CDR1 and CDR2: SNHLY, FYNNEI. V was clipped by 0 bases and J by 6 bases, with 12 bases between them. Written as DNA, the CDR3 is TGTGCCAGCAGTGAAGCACTAGCCGCCCTCGAGCAGTACTTC. The encoded protein is CASSEALAALEQYF.